This TCR beta chain comes out of a study of graft-versus-host responses after intestinal transplantation. The V gene's germline CDR1 is MNHEY and CDR2 SVGAGI. V lost 2 bases, J lost 5 bases, and 13 bases lay in between. The CDR3 consists of 15 residues. Data came from immunoSEQ multiplex PCR; TCRdb stores just in-frame clones and leaves some out. The table has some 41,000 clones, about 89% seen once. The TCR originated in a human patient who received an intestinal transplant, so some T cells may come from the graft donor. The material was PBMCs, obtained 300 to 320 days after intestinal transplant. The chain joins TRBV6-5 to TRBJ2-1, with a tentative D call TRBD1 (6 bases). In nucleotides, the CDR3 is TGTGCCAGCAGTTACGTGGCAGGGGCTGACAATGAGCAGTTCTTC. It encodes CASSYVAGADNEQFF.